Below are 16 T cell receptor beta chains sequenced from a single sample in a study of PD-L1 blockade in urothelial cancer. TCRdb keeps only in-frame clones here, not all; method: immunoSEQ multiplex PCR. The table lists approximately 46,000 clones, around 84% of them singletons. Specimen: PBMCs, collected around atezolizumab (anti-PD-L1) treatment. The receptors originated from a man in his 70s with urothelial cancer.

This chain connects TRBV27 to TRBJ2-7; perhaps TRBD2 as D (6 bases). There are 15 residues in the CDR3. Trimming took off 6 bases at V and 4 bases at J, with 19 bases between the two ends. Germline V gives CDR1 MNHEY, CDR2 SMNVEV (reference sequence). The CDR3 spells CASRPGRPDTYEQYF. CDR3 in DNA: TGTGCCAGCAGGCCGGGGAGGCCCGATACGTACGAGCAGTACTTC.

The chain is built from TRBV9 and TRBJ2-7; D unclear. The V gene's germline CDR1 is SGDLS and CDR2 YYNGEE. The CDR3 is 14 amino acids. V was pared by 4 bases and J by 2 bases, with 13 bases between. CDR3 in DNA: TGTGCCAGCAGCCTCGTGCAGGATCCCTACGAGCAGTACTTC. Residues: CASSLVQDPYEQYF. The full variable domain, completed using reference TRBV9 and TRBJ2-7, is DSGVTQTPKHLITATGQRVTLRCSPRSGDLSVYWYQQSLDQGLQFLIQYYNGEERAKGNILERFSAQQFPDLHSELNLSSLELGDSALYFCASSLVQDPYEQYFGPGTRLTVT.

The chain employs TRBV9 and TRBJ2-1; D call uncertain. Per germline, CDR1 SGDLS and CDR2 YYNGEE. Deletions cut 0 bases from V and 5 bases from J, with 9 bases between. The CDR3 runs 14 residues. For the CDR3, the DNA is TGTGCCAGCAGCGTAGGACCCCGGGACAATGAGCAGTTCTTC. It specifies CASSVGPRDNEQFF.

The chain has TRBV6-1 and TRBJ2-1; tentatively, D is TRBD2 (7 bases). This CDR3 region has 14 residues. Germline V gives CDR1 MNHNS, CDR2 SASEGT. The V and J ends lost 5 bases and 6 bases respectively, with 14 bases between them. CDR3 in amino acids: CASSPEGGSNEQFF. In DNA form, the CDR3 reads TGTGCCAGCAGTCCGGAGGGGGGGAGCAATGAGCAGTTCTTC.

The CDR3 sequence is CASSESGEYGYTF. The CDR3 region has the DNA TGCGCCAGCAGCGAATCAGGGGAGTATGGCTACACCTTC. The V gene is TRBV5-1, the J gene TRBJ1-2; a possible D gene is TRBD1 (6 bases). V dropped 4 bases and J dropped 5 bases, with 12 bases sitting between them. The CDR3 loop spans 13 amino acids. CDR1 and CDR2 (germline): SGHRS, YFSETQ.

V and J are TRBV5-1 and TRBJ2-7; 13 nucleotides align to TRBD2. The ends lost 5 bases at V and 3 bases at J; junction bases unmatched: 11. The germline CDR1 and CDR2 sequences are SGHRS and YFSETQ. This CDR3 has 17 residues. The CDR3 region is CASSGSGTSGAGYEQYF. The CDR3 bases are TGCGCCAGCAGTGGGTCCGGGACTAGCGGGGCGGGCTACGAGCAGTACTTC.

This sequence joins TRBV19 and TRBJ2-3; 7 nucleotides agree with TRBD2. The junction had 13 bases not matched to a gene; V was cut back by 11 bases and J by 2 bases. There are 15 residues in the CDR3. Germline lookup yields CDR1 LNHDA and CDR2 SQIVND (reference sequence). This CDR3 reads CASLDLADYTDTQYF. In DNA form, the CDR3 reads TGTGCCTCCCTTGACCTAGCGGATTACACAGATACGCAGTATTTT. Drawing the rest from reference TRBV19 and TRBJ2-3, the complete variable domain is DGGITQSPKYLFRKEGQNVTLSCEQNLNHDAMYWYRQDPGQGLRLIYYSQIVNDFQKGDIAEGYSVSREKKESFPLTVTSAQKNPTAFYLCASLDLADYTDTQYFGPGTRLTVL.

The CDR3 loop reads CASSLRQGAGTYEQYF. The CDR3 DNA reads as TGTGCCAGCAGTTTACGACAGGGGGCTGGAACCTACGAGCAGTACTTC. The V and J genes are TRBV7-2 and TRBJ2-7, with 10 bases fitting TRBD1. CDR1 SGHTA and CDR2 FQGNSA come from the germline V gene. The junction had 10 bases not matched to a gene; V was cut back by 6 bases and J by 2 bases. The CDR3 has 16 residues.

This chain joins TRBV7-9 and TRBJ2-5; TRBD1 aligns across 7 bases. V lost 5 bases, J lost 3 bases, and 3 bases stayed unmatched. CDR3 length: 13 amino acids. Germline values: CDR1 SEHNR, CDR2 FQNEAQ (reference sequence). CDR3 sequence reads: CASSRTGEETQYF. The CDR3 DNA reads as TGTGCCAGCAGCAGAACAGGGGAAGAGACCCAGTACTTC.

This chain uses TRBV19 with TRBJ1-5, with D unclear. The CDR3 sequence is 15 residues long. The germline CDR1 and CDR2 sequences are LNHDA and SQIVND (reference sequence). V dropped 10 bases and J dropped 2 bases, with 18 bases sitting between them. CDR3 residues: CATTMDGAGNQPQHF. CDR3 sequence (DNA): TGTGCCACTACAATGGATGGAGCGGGCAATCAGCCCCAGCATTTT. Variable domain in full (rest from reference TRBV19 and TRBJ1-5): DGGITQSPKYLFRKEGQNVTLSCEQNLNHDAMYWYRQDPGQGLRLIYYSQIVNDFQKGDIAEGYSVSREKKESFPLTVTSAQKNPTAFYLCATTMDGAGNQPQHFGDGTRLSIL.

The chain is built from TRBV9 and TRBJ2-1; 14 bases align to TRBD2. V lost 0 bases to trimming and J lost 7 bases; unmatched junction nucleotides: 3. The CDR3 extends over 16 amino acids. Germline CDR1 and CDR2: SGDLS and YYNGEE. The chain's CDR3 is CASSVAGTSGSNEQFF. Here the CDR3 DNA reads TGTGCCAGCAGCGTAGCAGGGACTAGCGGGAGTAATGAGCAGTTCTTC.

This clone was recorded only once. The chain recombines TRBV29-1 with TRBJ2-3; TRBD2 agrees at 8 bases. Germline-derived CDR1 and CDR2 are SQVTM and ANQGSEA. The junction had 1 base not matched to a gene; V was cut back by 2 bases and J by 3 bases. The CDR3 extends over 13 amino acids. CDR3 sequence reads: CSVELAGTDTQYF. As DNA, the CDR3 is TGCAGCGTTGAACTAGCGGGTACAGATACGCAGTATTTT.

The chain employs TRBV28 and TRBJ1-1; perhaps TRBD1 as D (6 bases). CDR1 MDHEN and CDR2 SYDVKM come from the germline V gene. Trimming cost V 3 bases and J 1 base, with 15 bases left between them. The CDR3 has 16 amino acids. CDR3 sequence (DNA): TGTGCCAGCAGTTTTCGGGGTGGCAGGGGGAACACTGAAGCTTTCTTT. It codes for CASSFRGGRGNTEAFF.

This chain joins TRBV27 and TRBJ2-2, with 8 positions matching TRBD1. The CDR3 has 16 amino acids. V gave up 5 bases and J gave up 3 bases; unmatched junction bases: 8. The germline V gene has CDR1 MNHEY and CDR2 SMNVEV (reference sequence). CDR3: CASSPWTGTDTGELFF. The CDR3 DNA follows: TGTGCCAGCAGTCCGTGGACAGGGACGGACACCGGGGAGCTGTTTTTT.

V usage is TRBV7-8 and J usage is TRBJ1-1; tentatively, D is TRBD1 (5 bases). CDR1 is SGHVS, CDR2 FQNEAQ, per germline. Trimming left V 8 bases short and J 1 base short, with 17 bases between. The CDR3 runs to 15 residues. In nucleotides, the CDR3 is TGTGCCAGCTCCCTGGGGGGGACCCAGAACACTGAAGCTTTCTTT. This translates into CASSLGGTQNTEAFF.

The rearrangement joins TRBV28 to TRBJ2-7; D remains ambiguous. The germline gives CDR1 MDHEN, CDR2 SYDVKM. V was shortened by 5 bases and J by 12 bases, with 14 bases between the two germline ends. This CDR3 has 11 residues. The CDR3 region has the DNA TGTGCCAGCAGTACAACCGCGGAACGGTACTTC. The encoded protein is CASSTTAERYF.